The next 13 T cell receptor beta chains were all read from a single sample in a study of TIL therapy for anti-PD-1-resistant metastatic lung cancer. The libraries were made with immunoSEQ v3. Measured with immunoSEQ multiplex PCR; TCRdb has only the in-frame clones, and not every one. The top ten clones hold roughly 7.3% of a sample with 21,000 or so clones, 78% of them seen once. The time point was: pre-treatment sample, taken before nivolumab and TIL therapy. This specimen was blood, taken at baseline. These receptor sequences come from a person between 30 and 79 years old with non-small cell lung cancer.

CDR3 residues: CAWNRARGRLFF. The CDR3 DNA reads as TGTGCCTGGAACCGGGCCCGAGGGAGACTGTTTTTT. J is TRBJ1-4 and V is TRBV30, with D unclear. The V end lost 4 bases, the J end lost 13 bases, and 16 bases lay between the germline ends. Germline V lookup: CDR1 GTSNPN, CDR2 SVGIG (reference sequence). CDR3 size: 12 residues.

CDR3 bases: TGTGCCAGCAGTTCCAGGGCGGGAGGGTACAATGAGCAGTTCTTC. Protein product: CASSSRAGGYNEQFF. The chain joins TRBV6-6 to TRBJ2-1; TRBD2 matches at 9 bases. The V gene end was trimmed by 4 bases and the J gene end by 4 bases; junction bases not matched to a gene: 5. CDR3 size: 15 residues. In germline, CDR1 is MNHNY, CDR2 SVGAGI (reference sequence).

The J gene is TRBJ2-1, the V gene TRBV19; 12 nucleotides line up with TRBD2. Germline V gives CDR1 LNHDA, CDR2 SQIVND (reference sequence). The CDR3 runs 16 residues. The V gene end was trimmed by 6 bases and the J gene end by 4 bases; junction bases not matched to a gene: 7. The chain's CDR3 is CASRASGGASYNEQFF. The CDR3 bases are TGTGCCAGTAGGGCTAGCGGGGGGGCTTCTTACAATGAGCAGTTCTTC.

This clone was recorded only once. The rearrangement uses TRBV7-2 and TRBJ2-2; the D is unclear. The CDR3 length is 15 residues. The V end lost 3 bases, the J end lost 1 base, and 9 bases lay between the germline ends. CDR1 SGHTA and CDR2 FQGNSA come from the germline V gene. This chain's CDR3 is CASSLGSRNTGELFF. The CDR3 coding sequence is TGTGCCAGCAGCTTGGGTTCCCGGAACACCGGGGAGCTGTTTTTT.

This rearrangement joins TRBV5-1 to TRBJ2-5; D possibly corresponds to TRBD1 (5 bases). The length of the CDR3 is 14 residues. In germline, CDR1 is SGHRS, CDR2 YFSETQ. V was clipped by 3 bases and J by 2 bases, with 11 bases between them. The CDR3 nucleotides read TGCGCCAGCAGCTCTTCGACAGCTCAAGAGACCCAGTACTTC. Residues: CASSSSTAQETQYF.

The CDR3 loop is CASSYNRVASSLHF. CDR3 nucleotides: TGTGCCAGCAGTTACAACAGGGTAGCCTCATCCCTCCACTTT. This sequence joins TRBV6-5 and TRBJ1-6, with D possibly being TRBD1 (6 bases). This CDR3 contains 14 residues. Germline CDR1 reads MNHEY; CDR2 reads SVGAGI. Trimming left V 2 bases short and J 14 bases short, with 16 bases between.

The V call is TRBV12-5, the J call TRBJ2-2, with D unresolved. Deletions cut 7 bases from V and 1 base from J, with 13 bases between. The CDR3 has 15 amino acids. Germline CDR1 and CDR2: LGHNT and FRNRAP. The DNA for the CDR3 is TGTGCTAGTGCCCAGACTCCGAGGAACACCGGGGAGCTGTTTTTT. Translation: CASAQTPRNTGELFF. Complete variable domain (other parts from reference TRBV12-5 and TRBJ2-2): DARVTQTPRHKVTEMGQEVTMRCQPILGHNTVFWYRQTMMQGLELLAYFRNRAPLDDSGMPKDRFSAEMPDATLATLKIQPSEPRDSAVYFCASAQTPRNTGELFFGEGSRLTVL.

This chain links TRBV19 with TRBJ1-5; weak D call: TRBD1 (5 bases). The CDR3 has 14 residues. Germline V CDR1 and CDR2: LNHDA, SQIVND (reference sequence). V gave up 3 bases and J gave up 6 bases, with 12 bases separating them. The chain's CDR3 is CASSMGSGGQPQHF. CDR3 coding DNA: TGTGCCAGTAGTATGGGGAGCGGGGGTCAGCCCCAGCATTTT.

This sequence joins TRBV6-1 and TRBJ1-5, with TRBD1 identical over 9 bases. J lost 9 bases, V lost 2 bases, and 11 bases had no gene match. This CDR3 spans 16 amino acids. CDR1 is MNHNS, CDR2 SASEGT, per germline. The chain's CDR3 is CASSESRDRVGRPQHF. CDR3 nucleotides: TGTGCCAGCAGTGAAAGCAGGGACAGGGTCGGACGGCCCCAGCATTTT.

The chain has TRBV6-1 and TRBJ1-1; D is perhaps TRBD1 (6 bases). Germline V lookup: CDR1 MNHNS, CDR2 SASEGT. V lost 6 bases and J 4 bases, leaving 12 bases between the germline ends. The CDR3 has 13 residues. DNA for the CDR3: TGTGCCAGCAGATTACAGGGCAGCACTGAAGCTTTCTTT. As protein: CASRLQGSTEAFF.

This clone has more than one count but fewer than ten. V gene TRBV10-3 combines with J gene TRBJ2-1, with 9 nucleotides matching TRBD2. Germline loops: CDR1 ENHRY, CDR2 SYGVKD. This CDR3 has 15 residues. The J segment lost 7 bases and the V segment lost 10 bases, leaving 14 bases of the junction unmatched. The CDR3 DNA is TGTGCCACCCGGGGGTTTAGCGGGAGATGGAATGAGCAGTTCTTC. It codes for CATRGFSGRWNEQFF.

This clone turned up a few times. Sequence at one end of the junction differs from germline and may be a read error. The CDR3 DNA reads TGTGCCTGGAGATCGGGTTGGAACGCCGGGGAGCTGTTTTTT. Amino acid sequence: CAWRSGWNAGELFF. This sequence joins TRBV30 and TRBJ2-2; D is uncertain. The CDR3 runs to 14 residues. CDR1 is GTSNPN, CDR2 SVGIG, per germline (reference sequence).

The V call is TRBV11-3, the J call TRBJ2-2, with D perhaps TRBD2 (6 bases). Germline V gene sequence: CDR1 SGHNT, CDR2 YENEEA. The CDR3 covers 15 residues. Trimming pared 1 base from V and 6 bases from J, leaving 12 bases between. In DNA form, the CDR3 reads TGTGCCAGCAGCTTAGCGGGAGTCATGTCCGGGGAGCTGTTTTTT. It translates to CASSLAGVMSGELFF.